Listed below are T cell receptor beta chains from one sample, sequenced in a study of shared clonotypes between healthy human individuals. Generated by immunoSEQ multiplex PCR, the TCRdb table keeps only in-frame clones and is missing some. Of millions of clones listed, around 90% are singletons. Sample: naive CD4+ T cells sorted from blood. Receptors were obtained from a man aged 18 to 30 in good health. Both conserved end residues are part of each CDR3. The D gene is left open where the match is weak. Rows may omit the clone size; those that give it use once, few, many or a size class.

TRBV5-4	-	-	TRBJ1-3	CATRLSSGNTIYF	TGTGCCACCCGACTGAGCTCTGGAAACACCATATATTTT
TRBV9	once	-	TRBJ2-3	CASSWGRDSHDTQYF	TGTGCCAGCAGCTGGGGCCGGGACTCCCACGATACGCAGTATTTT
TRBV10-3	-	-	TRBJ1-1	CAISGNLNTEAFF	TGTGCCATCAGTGGGAATCTGAACACTGAAGCTTTCTTT
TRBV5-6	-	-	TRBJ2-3	CASSRFLLPDTQYF	TGTGCCAGCAGCCGATTTTTGTTACCCGATACGCAGTATTTT
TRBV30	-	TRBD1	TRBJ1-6	CAWNGQGNSPLHF	TGTGCCTGGAATGGACAGGGAAATTCACCCCTCCACTTT
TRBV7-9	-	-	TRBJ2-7	CASSLGDEQYF	TGTGCCAGCAGCTTAGGGGACGAGCAGTACTTC
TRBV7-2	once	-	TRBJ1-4	CASSPGQSLTNEKLFF	TGTGCCAGCAGCCCAGGCCAATCCCTAACTAATGAAAAACTGTTTTTT
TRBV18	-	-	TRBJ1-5	CASSQGHSNQPQHF	TGTGCCAGCTCACAGGGCCATAGCAATCAGCCCCAGCATTTT
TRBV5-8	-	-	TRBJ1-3	CASSLIPAQQNTIYF	TGTGCCAGCAGCCTGATTCCGGCACAGCAAAACACCATATATTTT
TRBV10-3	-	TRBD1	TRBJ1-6	CAISESLPGTGDSPLHF	TGTGCCATCAGTGAGTCCCTTCCAGGGACAGGGGATTCACCCCTCCACTTT
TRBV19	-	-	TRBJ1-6	CASSPNQGPLHF	TGTGCCAGTAGTCCAAACCAAGGCCCCCTCCACTTT
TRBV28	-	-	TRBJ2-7	CASQGPRGAWYF	TGTGCCAGCCAAGGCCCCCGGGGAGCCTGGTACTTC
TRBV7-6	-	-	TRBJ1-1	CASSSYEKTAEAFF	TGTGCCAGCAGCTCGTATGAAAAGACAGCTGAAGCTTTCTTT
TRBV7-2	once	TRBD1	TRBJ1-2	CASRGGGTGASNYGYTF	TGTGCCAGCAGAGGCGGGGGGACAGGGGCCTCTAACTATGGCTACACCTTC
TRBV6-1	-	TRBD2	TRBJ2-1	CASSLLAGVHEFF	TGTGCCAGCAGTTTACTAGCGGGGGTCCATGAGTTCTTC
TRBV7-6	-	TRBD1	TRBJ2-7	CASSPRQGPYEQYF	TGTGCCAGCAGCCCACGACAGGGACCCTACGAGCAGTACTTC
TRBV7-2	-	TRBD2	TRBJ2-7	CASSSSGSYEQYF	TGTGCCAGCAGCTCTAGCGGCTCCTACGAGCAGTACTTC
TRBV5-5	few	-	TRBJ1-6	CASSIRDSYNSPLHF	TGTGCCAGCAGCATCAGGGACTCCTATAATTCACCCCTCCACTTT
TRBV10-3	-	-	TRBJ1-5	CAISERGGNQPQHF	TGTGCCATCAGTGAAAGGGGCGGCAATCAGCCCCAGCATTTT
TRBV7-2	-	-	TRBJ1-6	CASSSPGYNSPLHF	TGTGCCAGCAGCTCGCCAGGGTATAATTCACCCCTCCACTTT
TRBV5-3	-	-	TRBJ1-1	CARSYRQFNTEAFF	TGTGCCAGAAGCTATCGACAGTTTAACACTGAAGCTTTCTTT
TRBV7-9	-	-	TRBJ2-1	CASSLAGGTGDEQFF	TGTGCCAGCAGCTTAGCAGGGGGTACTGGCGATGAGCAGTTCTTC
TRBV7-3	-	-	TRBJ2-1	CASSHNEQFF	TGTGCCAGCAGCCACAATGAGCAGTTCTTC
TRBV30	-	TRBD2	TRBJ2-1	CAYIAGVPSYNEQFF	TGTGCCTACATAGCGGGAGTACCCTCCTACAATGAGCAGTTCTTC
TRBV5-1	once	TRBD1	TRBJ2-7	CASSLAETGSSYEQYF	TGCGCCAGCAGCTTGGCCGAGACAGGGAGCTCCTACGAGCAGTACTTC
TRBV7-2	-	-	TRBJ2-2	CASSPSRNTGELFF	TGTGCCAGCAGCCCAAGTAGGAACACCGGGGAGCTGTTTTTT
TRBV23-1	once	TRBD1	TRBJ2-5	CASSGQGKETQYF	TGCGCCAGCAGCGGACAGGGCAAAGAGACCCAGTACTTC
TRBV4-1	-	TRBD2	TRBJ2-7	CASSQEGAGLAKVTYEQYF	TGCGCCAGCAGCCAAGAAGGGGCGGGACTAGCTAAAGTGACCTACGAGCAGTACTTC
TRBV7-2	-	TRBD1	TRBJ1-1	CASSLPSQGAARAFF	TGTGCCAGCAGCTTACCTTCACAGGGGGCGGCGAGGGCTTTCTTT
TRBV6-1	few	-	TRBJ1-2	CASSAQGDYGYTF	TGTGCCAGCAGTGCACAGGGCGACTATGGCTACACCTTC
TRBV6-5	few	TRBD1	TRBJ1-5	CASSYAQGDQPQHF	TGTGCCAGCAGTTACGCACAGGGGGATCAGCCCCAGCATTTT
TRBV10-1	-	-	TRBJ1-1	CASSPRQSQGTEAFF	TGCGCCAGCAGTCCCCGACAGTCCCAGGGCACTGAAGCTTTCTTT
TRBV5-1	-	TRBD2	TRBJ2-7	CASSPGGSGIREQYF	TGCGCCAGCAGCCCGGGAGGTAGCGGGATACGCGAGCAGTACTTC
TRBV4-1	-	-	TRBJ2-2	CASSQVPENTGELFF	TGCGCCAGCAGCCAAGTACCGGAAAACACCGGGGAGCTGTTTTTT
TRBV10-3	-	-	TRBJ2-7	CAISDPESRGHEQYF	TGTGCCATCAGTGACCCAGAATCCCGGGGCCACGAGCAGTACTTC
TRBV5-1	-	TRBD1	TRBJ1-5	CASSLSGQGANQPQHF	TGCGCCAGCAGCTTGTCGGGACAGGGGGCCAATCAGCCCCAGCATTTT
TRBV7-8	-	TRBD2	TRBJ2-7	CASSLELAGSAEQYF	TGTGCCAGCAGCTTAGAACTAGCGGGATCGGCCGAGCAGTACTTC
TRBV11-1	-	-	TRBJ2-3	CASSLGGAGFQGDTQYF	TGTGCCAGCAGCTTGGGGGGGGCCGGATTCCAAGGGGATACGCAGTATTTT
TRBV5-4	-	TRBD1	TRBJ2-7	CASRPAPGQGEYEQYF	TGTGCCAGCAGGCCAGCTCCGGGACAGGGAGAGTACGAGCAGTACTTC
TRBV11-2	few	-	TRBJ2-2	CASSLNRDKRTGELFF	TGTGCCAGCAGCTTAAACCGGGACAAGAGGACCGGGGAGCTGTTTTTT
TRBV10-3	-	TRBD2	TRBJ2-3	CAISDPFRGSGGSVGSTDTQYF	TGTGCCATCAGTGACCCATTCCGGGGTAGCGGGGGGTCCGTAGGAAGCACAGATACGCAGTATTTT
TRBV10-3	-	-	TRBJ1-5	CAISEDRINQPQHF	TGTGCCATCAGTGAGGACAGAATAAATCAGCCCCAGCATTTT
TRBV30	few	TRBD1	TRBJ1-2	CAWSVRTGGGYTF	TGTGCCTGGAGTGTACGGACAGGGGGTGGCTACACCTTC
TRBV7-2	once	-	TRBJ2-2	CASSWRETGTGELFF	TGTGCCAGCAGCTGGCGGGAGACAGGCACCGGGGAGCTGTTTTTT
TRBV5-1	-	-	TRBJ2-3	CASSLERGRDWTDTQYF	TGCGCCAGCAGCTTGGAGCGAGGGCGGGACTGGACAGATACGCAGTATTTT
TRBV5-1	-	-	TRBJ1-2	CASSLDRQNYGYTF	TGCGCCAGCAGCTTGGACAGGCAAAACTATGGCTACACCTTC
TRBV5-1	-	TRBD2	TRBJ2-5	CASSTRRGLAGGQQETQYF	TGCGCCAGCAGCACACGGCGTGGGCTAGCGGGGGGCCAGCAAGAGACCCAGTACTTC
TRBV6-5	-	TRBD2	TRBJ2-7	CASSSGLAKSSYEQYF	TGTGCCAGCAGTTCCGGACTAGCGAAAAGCTCCTACGAGCAGTACTTC